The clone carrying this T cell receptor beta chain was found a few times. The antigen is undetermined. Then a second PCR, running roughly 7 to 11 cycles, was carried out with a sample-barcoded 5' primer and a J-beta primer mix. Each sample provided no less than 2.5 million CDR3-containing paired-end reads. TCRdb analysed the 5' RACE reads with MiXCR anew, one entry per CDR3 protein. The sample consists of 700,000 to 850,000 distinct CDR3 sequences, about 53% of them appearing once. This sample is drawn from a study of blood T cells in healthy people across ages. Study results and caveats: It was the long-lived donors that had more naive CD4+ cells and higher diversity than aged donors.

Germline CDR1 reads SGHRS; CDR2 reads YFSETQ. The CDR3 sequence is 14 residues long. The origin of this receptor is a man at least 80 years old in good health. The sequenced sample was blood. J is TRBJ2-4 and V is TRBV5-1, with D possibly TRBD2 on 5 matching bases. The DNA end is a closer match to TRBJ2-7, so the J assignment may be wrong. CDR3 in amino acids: CASSLIDGTYEQYF. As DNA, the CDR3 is TGCGCCAGCAGCTTGATAGACGGGACCTACGAGCAGTACTTC.